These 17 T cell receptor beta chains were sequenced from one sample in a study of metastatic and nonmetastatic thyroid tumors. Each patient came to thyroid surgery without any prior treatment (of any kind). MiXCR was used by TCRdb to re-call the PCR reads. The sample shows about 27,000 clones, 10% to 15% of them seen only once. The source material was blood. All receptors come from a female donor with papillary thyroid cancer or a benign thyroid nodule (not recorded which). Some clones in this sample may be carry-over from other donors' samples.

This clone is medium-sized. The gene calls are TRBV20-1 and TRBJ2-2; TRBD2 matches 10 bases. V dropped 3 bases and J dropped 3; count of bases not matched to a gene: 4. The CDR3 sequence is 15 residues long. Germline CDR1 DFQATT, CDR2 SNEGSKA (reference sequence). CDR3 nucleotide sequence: TGCAGTGCTAGCCTAGCGGGAGTCGACACCGGGGAGCTGTTTTTT. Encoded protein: CSASLAGVDTGELFF.

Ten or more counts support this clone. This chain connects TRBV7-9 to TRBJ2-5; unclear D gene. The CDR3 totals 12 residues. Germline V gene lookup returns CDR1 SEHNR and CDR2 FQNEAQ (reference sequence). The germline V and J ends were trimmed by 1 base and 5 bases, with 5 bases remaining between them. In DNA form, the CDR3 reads TGTGCCAGCAGCTTAGATTACGAGACCCAGTACTTC. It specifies CASSLDYETQYF.

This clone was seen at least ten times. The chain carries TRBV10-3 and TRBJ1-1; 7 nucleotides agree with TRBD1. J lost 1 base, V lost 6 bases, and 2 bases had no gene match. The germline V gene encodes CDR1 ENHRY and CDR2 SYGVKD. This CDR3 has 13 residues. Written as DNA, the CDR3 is TGTGCCATCAGGACAGGGAGGAACACTGAAGCTTTCTTT. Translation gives CAIRTGRNTEAFF.

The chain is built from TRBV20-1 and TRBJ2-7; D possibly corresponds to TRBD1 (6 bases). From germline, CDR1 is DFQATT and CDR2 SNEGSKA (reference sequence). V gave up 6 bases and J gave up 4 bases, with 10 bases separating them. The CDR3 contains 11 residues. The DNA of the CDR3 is TGCAGTGCGGGTACAGGGTACGAGCAGTACTTC. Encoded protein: CSAGTGYEQYF.

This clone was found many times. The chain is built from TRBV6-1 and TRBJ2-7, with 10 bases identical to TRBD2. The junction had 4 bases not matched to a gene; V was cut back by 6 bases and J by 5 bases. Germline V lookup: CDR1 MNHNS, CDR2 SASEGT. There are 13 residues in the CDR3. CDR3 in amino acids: CASRSSGSNEQYF. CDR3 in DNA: TGTGCCAGCAGGTCTAGCGGGAGCAACGAGCAGTACTTC.

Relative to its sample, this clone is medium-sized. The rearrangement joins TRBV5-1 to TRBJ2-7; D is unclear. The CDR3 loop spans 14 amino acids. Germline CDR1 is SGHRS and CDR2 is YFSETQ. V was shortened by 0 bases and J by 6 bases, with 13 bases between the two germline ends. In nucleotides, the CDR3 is TGCGCCAGCAGCTTGGGTATAGGAAATGGCGAGCAGTACTTC. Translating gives CASSLGIGNGEQYF.

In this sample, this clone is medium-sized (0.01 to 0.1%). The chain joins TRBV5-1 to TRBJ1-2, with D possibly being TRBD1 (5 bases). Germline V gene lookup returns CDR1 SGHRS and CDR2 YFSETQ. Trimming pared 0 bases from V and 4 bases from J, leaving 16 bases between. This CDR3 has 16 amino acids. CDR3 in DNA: TGCGCCAGCAGCTTGGCCTCCACAAGGGGAGGCTATGGCTACACCTTC. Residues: CASSLASTRGGYGYTF.

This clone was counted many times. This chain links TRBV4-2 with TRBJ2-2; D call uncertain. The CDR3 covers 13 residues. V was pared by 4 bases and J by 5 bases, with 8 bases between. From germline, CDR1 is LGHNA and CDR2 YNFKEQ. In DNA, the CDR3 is TGTGCCAGCAGCCGCTCGGAGACCGGGGAGCTGTTTTTT. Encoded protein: CASSRSETGELFF.

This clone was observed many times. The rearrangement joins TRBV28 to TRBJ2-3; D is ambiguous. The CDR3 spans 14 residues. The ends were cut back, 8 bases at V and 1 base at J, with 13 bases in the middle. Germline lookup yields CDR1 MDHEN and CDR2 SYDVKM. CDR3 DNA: TGTGCCAGCGGGTGGGATCCGGGCACAGATACGCAGTATTTT. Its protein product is CASGWDPGTDTQYF. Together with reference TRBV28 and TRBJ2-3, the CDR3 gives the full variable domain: DVKVTQSSRYLVKRTGEKVFLECVQDMDHENMFWYRQDPGLGLRLIYFSYDVKMKEKGDIPEGYSVSREKKERFSLILESASTNQTSMYLCASGWDPGTDTQYFGPGTRLTVL.

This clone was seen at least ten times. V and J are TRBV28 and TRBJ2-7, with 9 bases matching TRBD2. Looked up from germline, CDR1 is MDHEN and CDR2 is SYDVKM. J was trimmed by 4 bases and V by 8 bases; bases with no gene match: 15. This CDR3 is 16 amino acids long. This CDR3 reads CASSLPGVAGVYEQYF. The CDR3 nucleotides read TGTGCCAGCTCTCTCCCCGGGGTAGCGGGAGTGTACGAGCAGTACTTC.

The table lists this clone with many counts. This CDR3 reads CASSPTSGGTTGELFF. The DNA of the CDR3 is TGTGCCAGCAGTCCCACTAGCGGAGGAACCACCGGGGAGCTGTTTTTT. This sequence joins TRBV6-4 and TRBJ2-2, with 8 bases lining up with TRBD2. Germline trimming cut 5 bases from V and 4 bases from J; bases unmatched to any gene: 9. Germline V CDR1 and CDR2: MRHNA, SNTAGT. CDR3 length: 16 amino acids.

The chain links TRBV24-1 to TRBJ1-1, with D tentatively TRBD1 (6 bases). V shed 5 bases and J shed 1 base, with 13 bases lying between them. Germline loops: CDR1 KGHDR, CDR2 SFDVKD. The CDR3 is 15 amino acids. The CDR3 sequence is CATSGVGGRNTEAFF. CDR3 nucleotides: TGTGCCACCAGTGGCGTGGGGGGCAGGAACACTGAAGCTTTCTTT.

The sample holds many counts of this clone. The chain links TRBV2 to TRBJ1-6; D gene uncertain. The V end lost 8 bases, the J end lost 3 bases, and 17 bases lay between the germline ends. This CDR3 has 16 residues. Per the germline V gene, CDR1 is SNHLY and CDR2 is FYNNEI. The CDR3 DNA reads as TGTGCCAGCCTCCATTACAGACACCTCTATAATTCACCCCTCCACTTT. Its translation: CASLHYRHLYNSPLHF. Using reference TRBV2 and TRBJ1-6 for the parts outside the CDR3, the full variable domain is EPEVTQTPSHQVTQMGQEVILRCVPISNHLYFYWYRQILGQKVEFLVSFYNNEISEKSEIFDDQFSVERPDGSNFTLKIRSTKLEDSAMYFCASLHYRHLYNSPLHFGNGTRLTVT.

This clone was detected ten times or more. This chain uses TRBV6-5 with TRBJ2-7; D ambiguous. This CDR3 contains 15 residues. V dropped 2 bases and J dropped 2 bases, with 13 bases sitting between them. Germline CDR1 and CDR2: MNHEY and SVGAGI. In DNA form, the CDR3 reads TGTGCCAGCAGTTACGACGGAACAAAACCCTACGAGCAGTACTTC. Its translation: CASSYDGTKPYEQYF.

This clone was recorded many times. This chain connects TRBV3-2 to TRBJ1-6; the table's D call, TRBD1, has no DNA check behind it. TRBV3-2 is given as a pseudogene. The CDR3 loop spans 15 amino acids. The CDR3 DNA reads TGTGCCAGCAGCCAAGATACAGGGGTTGGGTCACCCCTCCACTTT. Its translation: CASSQDTGVGSPLHF.

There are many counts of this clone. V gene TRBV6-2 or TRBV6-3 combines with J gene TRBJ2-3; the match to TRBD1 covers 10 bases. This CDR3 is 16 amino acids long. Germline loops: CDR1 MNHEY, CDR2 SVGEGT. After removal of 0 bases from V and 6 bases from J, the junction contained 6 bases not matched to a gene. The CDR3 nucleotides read TGTGCCAGCAGTTACTCGCGGGACAGGGGAGGTGATACGCAGTATTTT. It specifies CASSYSRDRGGDTQYF.

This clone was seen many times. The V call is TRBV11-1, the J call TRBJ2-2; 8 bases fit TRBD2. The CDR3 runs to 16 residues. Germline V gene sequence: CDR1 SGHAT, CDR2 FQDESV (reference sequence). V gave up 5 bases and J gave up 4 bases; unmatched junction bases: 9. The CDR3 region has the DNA TGTGCCAGCAGCGATACCAGCGGGAGTCGCACCGGGGAGCTGTTTTTT. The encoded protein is CASSDTSGSRTGELFF.